Detailed here is one T cell receptor beta chain. Germline CDR1 is LGHNA and CDR2 is YNFKEQ. Trimming at V came to 1 base and at J to 0 bases, leaving 3 bases not matched to a gene. The length of the CDR3 is 16 residues. Repertoires were generated with immunoSEQ multiplex PCR, while TCRdb's copy carries only in-frame clones and drops some. The table has some 180,000 clones, 70% to 90% seen once; the top ten hold approximately 8.1%. The data were taken from a study of blood T cell repertoires in COVID-19. The clonotype originates from a woman of 80 years or more with COVID-19, enrolled during active disease. The rearrangement links TRBV4-2 to TRBJ2-5; 9 nucleotides line up with TRBD2. The sample taken for sequencing was peripheral blood. CDR3 amino acids: CASSQGAGGYQETQYF. The CDR3 coding sequence is TGTGCCAGCAGCCAAGGAGCGGGGGGTTACCAAGAGACCCAGTACTTC.